Included here is one T cell receptor (beta chain) sequence, with context. Adults between roughly 18 and 95 years of age took part from more than 20 US areas. Source study methods: Nucleated cell counts were estimated from reference gene primer amplification. Clones were read by immunoSEQ multiplex PCR, and TCRdb kept only the in-frame ones, dropping some. That table supplies the V and J calls and clone size; D and trimming were determined from the DNA. This sample has about 390,000 clones, with around 87% found just once. This entry comes from a study of blood T cell repertoires in COVID-19. Study as a whole: PBMCs, B-cell-depleted T cells, or T cells were the source of the cDNA or gDNA that made up the material.

Germline V CDR1 and CDR2: ENHRY, SYGVKD. J was trimmed by 8 bases and V by 2 bases; bases with no gene match: 0. The CDR3 loop spans 12 amino acids. This TCR derives from a woman aged 45-60 years who had recovered from COVID-19. This sequence joins TRBV10-3 and TRBJ2-3; 8 nucleotides line up with TRBD2. The specimen was PBMCs or T cells enriched from blood (not recorded which). The CDR3 sequence is CAISEAGGTQYF. The DNA of the CDR3 is TGTGCCATCAGTGAGGCGGGGGGTACGCAGTATTTT.